A selection of T cell receptor beta chains follows, all from one sample in a study of blood T cell repertoires in COVID-19. Clones were read by immunoSEQ multiplex PCR, and TCRdb kept only the in-frame ones, dropping some. The sample carries some 74,000 clones, more than 75% recorded once. Sequenced: peripheral blood. The receptors were gathered from a human donor in a cohort sampled during active COVID-19. The CDR3 runs from the conserved cysteine through the conserved F or W. The order of the fields is D gene, J gene, V gene, clone size, CDR3 DNA, CDR3 protein. D genes are given only for firm matches. Clone size is stated in some rows and not others, as once, few, many or a class when expanded.

D gene: -; J gene: TRBJ1-1; V gene: TRBV11-3; clone size: -; CDR3 DNA: TGTGCCAGCCGACCGGGGGGCATGAACACTGAAGCTTTCTTT; CDR3 protein: CASRPGGMNTEAFF
D gene: -; J gene: TRBJ1-1; V gene: TRBV6-6; clone size: -; CDR3 DNA: TGTGCCAGCAGTCCGCGACGCGGGAGAGAGTTCACTGAAGCTTTCTTT; CDR3 protein: CASSPRRGREFTEAFF
D gene: TRBD2; J gene: TRBJ2-2; V gene: TRBV7-8; clone size: -; CDR3 DNA: TGTGCCAGCAGCTTATCTAGCGGGGGACCCAACACCGGGGAGCTGTTTTTT; CDR3 protein: CASSLSSGGPNTGELFF
D gene: -; J gene: TRBJ2-2; V gene: TRBV5-1; clone size: -; CDR3 DNA: TGCGCCAGCAGCCCCGGGACAACGAACACCGGGGAGCTGTTTTTT; CDR3 protein: CASSPGTTNTGELFF
D gene: TRBD1; J gene: TRBJ2-1; V gene: TRBV5-8; clone size: -; CDR3 DNA: TGTGCCAGCAGCAAAGCCGGGACAGGGGGCAATGAGCAGTTCTTC; CDR3 protein: CASSKAGTGGNEQFF
D gene: TRBD1; J gene: TRBJ1-5; V gene: TRBV10-3; clone size: few; CDR3 DNA: TGTGCCACAGAGACAGGGAAACAGGGACAGCCCCAGCATTTT; CDR3 protein: CATETGKQGQPQHF
D gene: -; J gene: TRBJ1-5; V gene: TRBV10-3; clone size: -; CDR3 DNA: TGTGCCATCAGTGAACAGTCGGGGTCTGGTCAGCCCCAGCATTTT; CDR3 protein: CAISEQSGSGQPQHF
D gene: -; J gene: TRBJ1-5; V gene: TRBV19; clone size: -; CDR3 DNA: TGTGCCAGTATTTTAGACGCTCGGAGCAATCAGCCCCAGCATTTT; CDR3 protein: CASILDARSNQPQHF
D gene: -; J gene: TRBJ2-1; V gene: TRBV30; clone size: -; CDR3 DNA: TGTGCCTGGGCCGGAGGGATGAAGTCAAATGAGCAGTTCTTC; CDR3 protein: CAWAGGMKSNEQFF
D gene: TRBD1; J gene: TRBJ2-1; V gene: TRBV2; clone size: few; CDR3 DNA: TGTGCCAGCAGTGGAGGGACAGGGGTCGTGAATGAGCAGTTCTTC; CDR3 protein: CASSGGTGVVNEQFF
D gene: TRBD2; J gene: TRBJ2-1; V gene: TRBV6-4; clone size: -; CDR3 DNA: TGTGCCAGCAGTGCCGAACTAGCGGGGGAGCAGTTCTTC; CDR3 protein: CASSAELAGEQFF
D gene: TRBD1; J gene: TRBJ2-5; V gene: TRBV27; clone size: -; CDR3 DNA: TGTGCCACCGACAGGGGGCTCCAAGAGACCCAGTACTTC; CDR3 protein: CATDRGLQETQYF
D gene: TRBD2; J gene: TRBJ2-5; V gene: TRBV6-5; clone size: once; CDR3 DNA: TGTGCCAGCAGTTCCGGTGGGGGGGTTGGGGAGACCCAGTACTTC; CDR3 protein: CASSSGGGVGETQYF
D gene: -; J gene: TRBJ2-1; V gene: TRBV19; clone size: -; CDR3 DNA: TGTGCCAGTAGGAAACGACCGGGACACGGAACTCAGGGGTTTTACAATGAGCAGTTCTTC; CDR3 protein: CASRKRPGHGTQGFYNEQFF
D gene: TRBD1; J gene: TRBJ2-4; V gene: TRBV7-9; clone size: -; CDR3 DNA: TGTGCCAGCAGCGACCGGACAGGGGGCGAGGGCAAAAACATTCAGTACTTC; CDR3 protein: CASSDRTGGEGKNIQYF
D gene: TRBD1; J gene: TRBJ1-1; V gene: TRBV14; clone size: once; CDR3 DNA: TGTGCCAGCAGCCAAGCGTTCAGGGGGCTTGGGAACACTGAAGCTTTCTTT; CDR3 protein: CASSQAFRGLGNTEAFF
D gene: -; J gene: TRBJ1-3; V gene: TRBV9; clone size: few; CDR3 DNA: TGTGCCAGCAGCGTAGACACCTCTGGAAACACCATATATTTT; CDR3 protein: CASSVDTSGNTIYF
D gene: TRBD1; J gene: TRBJ1-2; V gene: TRBV7-9; clone size: many; CDR3 DNA: TGTGCCAGCAGAACCGGGACAGGGCACTATGGCTACACCTTC; CDR3 protein: CASRTGTGHYGYTF
D gene: TRBD1; J gene: TRBJ2-3; V gene: TRBV7-2; clone size: -; CDR3 DNA: TGTGCCAGCAGCTTTTTGGGACAGGACACAGATACGCAGTATTTT; CDR3 protein: CASSFLGQDTDTQYF
D gene: TRBD2; J gene: TRBJ2-2; V gene: TRBV6-5; clone size: -; CDR3 DNA: TGTGCCAGCAGTACGGTGGGAGGGACCGGGGAGCTGTTTTTT; CDR3 protein: CASSTVGGTGELFF
D gene: -; J gene: TRBJ1-1; V gene: TRBV6-2/TRBV6-3; clone size: -; CDR3 DNA: TGTGCCAGCAGTTACTCTGATCAGGGTATGACTGAAGCTTTCTTT; CDR3 protein: CASSYSDQGMTEAFF
D gene: -; J gene: TRBJ1-1; V gene: TRBV27; clone size: few; CDR3 DNA: TGTGCCAGCAGTGGGGGGGTGGTGGCTTTCTTT; CDR3 protein: CASSGGVVAFF
D gene: -; J gene: TRBJ1-5; V gene: TRBV5-8; clone size: -; CDR3 DNA: TGTGCCAGCAGCTTGTACTTTGGGACACCTCATAGCAATCAGCCCCAGCATTTT; CDR3 protein: CASSLYFGTPHSNQPQHF
D gene: -; J gene: TRBJ1-1; V gene: TRBV6-9; clone size: -; CDR3 DNA: TGTGCCAGCAGCCAAAGGGGGGGGGACACTGAAGCTTTCTTT; CDR3 protein: CASSQRGGDTEAFF
D gene: -; J gene: TRBJ1-3; V gene: TRBV19; clone size: -; CDR3 DNA: TGTGCCAGTAGTATTGTAGGAAACACCATATATTTT; CDR3 protein: CASSIVGNTIYF
D gene: -; J gene: TRBJ1-2; V gene: TRBV5-6; clone size: few; CDR3 DNA: TGTGCCAGCAGGAAATATTACAGGGCCCCTAACTATGGCTACACCTTC; CDR3 protein: CASRKYYRAPNYGYTF
D gene: -; J gene: TRBJ2-5; V gene: TRBV7-3; clone size: -; CDR3 DNA: TGTGCCAGCAGCTTAATGGTGACTAGTTTGCAAGAGACCCAGTACTTC; CDR3 protein: CASSLMVTSLQETQYF
D gene: -; J gene: TRBJ2-3; V gene: TRBV5-1; clone size: -; CDR3 DNA: TGCGCCAGCAGCTTCGGAGGTGGAGATACGCAGTATTTT; CDR3 protein: CASSFGGGDTQYF
D gene: TRBD1; J gene: TRBJ1-2; V gene: TRBV10-2; clone size: -; CDR3 DNA: TGCGCCAGCACAGGACAGGGCAACTATGGCTACACCTTC; CDR3 protein: CASTGQGNYGYTF
D gene: TRBD1; J gene: TRBJ2-1; V gene: TRBV27; clone size: -; CDR3 DNA: TGTGCCAGCAGTTCCCCCCCGGGACAGGGGCGCAATGAGCAGTTCTTC; CDR3 protein: CASSSPPGQGRNEQFF
D gene: TRBD1; J gene: TRBJ1-1; V gene: TRBV7-9; clone size: once; CDR3 DNA: TGTGCCAGCAGCCCAGGAGACAGGGAGAACACTGAAGCTTTCTTT; CDR3 protein: CASSPGDRENTEAFF
D gene: TRBD2; J gene: TRBJ2-3; V gene: TRBV7-9; clone size: -; CDR3 DNA: TGTGCCAGCAGCTCTAGCGGGAGCACAGATACGCAGTATTTT; CDR3 protein: CASSSSGSTDTQYF
D gene: TRBD1; J gene: TRBJ1-2; V gene: TRBV6-5; clone size: -; CDR3 DNA: TGTGCCAGCAGCCGACAGGGATTCAACTATGGCTACACCTTC; CDR3 protein: CASSRQGFNYGYTF
D gene: -; J gene: TRBJ1-1; V gene: TRBV12-3/TRBV12-4; clone size: -; CDR3 DNA: TGTGCCAGCAGTTTTAGTAACACTGAAGCTTTCTTT; CDR3 protein: CASSFSNTEAFF
D gene: TRBD2; J gene: TRBJ2-1; V gene: TRBV6-6; clone size: -; CDR3 DNA: TGTGCCAGCAGTTACCGGGGGGGGTACAATGAGCAGTTCTTC; CDR3 protein: CASSYRGGYNEQFF
D gene: -; J gene: TRBJ2-7; V gene: TRBV3-1/TRBV3-2; clone size: few; CDR3 DNA: TGTGCCAGCAGCCCCCGCGGGTCGGGTCGGCAGTACTTC; CDR3 protein: CASSPRGSGRQYF